The 23 T cell receptor beta chains below come from one sample, sequenced in a study of beta chain features in type 1 diabetes. What was sequenced were expressed TCRB transcripts, since all of the isolated RNA had been reverse transcribed. Measured with immunoSEQ multiplex PCR; TCRdb has only the in-frame clones, and not every one. The sample records about 400,000 clones, about 12% being singletons. The sequencing input was naive CD4+ T cells from blood. The receptors come from a young man in good health.

The chain combines TRBV19 with TRBJ2-1, with 8 bases lining up with TRBD1. CDR1 is LNHDA and CDR2 is SQIVND in the germline V gene (reference sequence). This CDR3 region has 13 residues. The V and J ends lost 11 bases and 4 bases, in that order; junction bases with no gene match: 7. CDR3: CASRQGSYNEQFF. DNA for the CDR3: TGTGCCTCGCGACAGGGGAGTTACAATGAGCAGTTCTTC.

This clone was picked up a small number of times. The chain joins TRBV7-2 to TRBJ2-5; the D gene is possibly TRBD2 (5 bases). Trimming took off 2 bases at V and 7 bases at J, with 17 bases between the two ends. This CDR3 comprises 15 residues. Germline loops: CDR1 SGHTA, CDR2 FQGNSA. The CDR3 bases are TGTGCCAGCAGCTTATATCCATTGGAGGTTGGGACCCAGTACTTC. Translating it yields CASSLYPLEVGTQYF. Combining the CDR3 with reference TRBV7-2 and TRBJ2-5 gives the whole variable domain GAGVSQSPSNKVTEKGKDVELRCDPISGHTALYWYRQSLGQGLEFLIYFQGNSAPDKSGLPSDRFSAERTGGSVSTLTIQRTQQEDSAVYLCASSLYPLEVGTQYFGPGTRLLVL.

This clone turned up a few times. One end of the junction does not line up with germline, which may come from a read error. The gene calls are TRBV7-7 and TRBJ2-5; 8 bases align to TRBD2. CDR3 length equals 14 residues. Germline lookup yields CDR1 SSHAT and CDR2 FNYEAQ (reference sequence). The CDR3 bases are TGTGCTAGCAGCTACGGGGGGGCCCAAGAGACCCAGTACTTC. This gives the protein CASSYGGAQETQYF. Variable domain in full (rest from reference TRBV7-7 and TRBJ2-5): GAGVSQSPRYKVTKRGQDVTLRCDPISSHATLYWYQQALGQGPEFLTYFNYEAQPDKSGLPSDRFSAERPEGSISTLTIQRTEQRDSAMYRCASSYGGAQETQYFGPGTRLLVL.

The V and J genes are TRBV18 and TRBJ1-2, with 7 bases identical to TRBD1. The germline CDR1 and CDR2 sequences are KGHSH and LQKENI. There are 15 residues in the CDR3. V trimming: 3 bases; J trimming: 5 bases; junction bases outside the gene matches: 9. This CDR3 is CASSPVASQGYGYTF. The CDR3 DNA is TGTGCCAGCTCACCGGTAGCCTCACAGGGGTATGGCTACACCTTC.

This clone was seen more than once but under ten times. The chain is built from TRBV4-1 and TRBJ2-5; 12 bases fit TRBD2. The CDR3 is made up of 20 amino acids. Germline V lookup: CDR1 MGHRA, CDR2 YSYEKL. J was trimmed by 2 bases and V by 4 bases; bases with no gene match: 17. The CDR3 loop reads CASSLWTSGAPSARQETQYF. The CDR3 DNA is TGCGCCAGCAGCCTGTGGACTAGCGGGGCTCCTTCGGCCCGTCAAGAGACCCAGTACTTC.

There are a few counts of this clone. The chain recombines TRBV2 with TRBJ2-7; possible D gene TRBD2, 5 bases. Germline V lookup: CDR1 SNHLY, CDR2 FYNNEI. The CDR3 covers 16 residues. Trimming pared 1 base from V and 1 base from J, leaving 14 bases between. The CDR3 is CASSEVGLLGSYEQYF. The CDR3 nucleotides read TGTGCCAGCAGTGAAGTTGGACTCTTAGGATCCTACGAGCAGTACTTC.

This clone appeared a single time. The genes are TRBV4-3 and TRBJ1-2; 7 bases map to TRBD1. The V gene end was trimmed by 0 bases and the J gene end by 7 bases; junction bases not matched to a gene: 8. The V gene's germline CDR1 is LGHNA and CDR2 YSLEER. CDR3 length: 15 residues. The CDR3 coding sequence is TGCGCCAGCAGCCAAGATCAAAGGGGGCAGAGTGGCTACACCTTC. It codes for CASSQDQRGQSGYTF.

The chain uses TRBV6-5 and TRBJ2-2; 8 nucleotides line up with TRBD1. Germline V CDR1 and CDR2: MNHEY, SVGAGI. There are 15 residues in the CDR3. Trimming removed 5 bases from V and 5 bases from J; junction bases left unmatched: 7. The CDR3 DNA sequence: TGTGCCAGCAGTAGACAGGGGATGGGGACCGGGGAGCTGTTTTTT. Translation gives CASSRQGMGTGELFF.

The chain links TRBV2 to TRBJ2-2; a weak D match, TRBD1 (7 bases). This CDR3 is 15 amino acids long. CDR1 is SNHLY and CDR2 is FYNNEI in the germline V gene. The V and J ends lost 5 bases and 2 bases respectively, with 12 bases between them. CDR3 protein: CASSYQGGNTGELFF. The CDR3, as DNA: TGTGCCAGCAGTTATCAGGGGGGAAACACCGGGGAGCTGTTTTTT.

The chain recombines TRBV4-3 with TRBJ1-1, with D possibly matching TRBD1 (5 bases). CDR3 length: 13 amino acids. The V and J ends lost 0 bases and 10 bases respectively, with 12 bases between them. Looked up from germline, CDR1 is LGHNA and CDR2 is YSLEER. The CDR3 spells CASSQDRWGAAFF. CDR3 DNA: TGCGCCAGCAGCCAAGATCGGTGGGGCGCAGCTTTCTTT.

The chain employs TRBV11-2 and TRBJ2-5; tentative D call: TRBD1 (5 bases). CDR3 length: 15 residues. Trimming stripped 6 bases from V and 0 bases from J, with 14 bases between. Germline V gene lookup returns CDR1 SGHAT and CDR2 FQNNGV. The CDR3 sequence is CASSPLGPYQETQYF. In DNA, the CDR3 is TGTGCCAGCAGTCCCTTGGGGCCGTACCAAGAGACCCAGTACTTC.

This chain joins TRBV9 and TRBJ2-7; tentative D call: TRBD1 (6 bases). Germline V CDR1 and CDR2: SGDLS, YYNGEE. CDR3 length: 15 amino acids. V was pared by 1 base and J by 4 bases, with 15 bases between. The CDR3 DNA reads as TGTGCCAGCAGCGTAACAGGGCTACCTCCGTACGAGCAGTACTTC. Protein product: CASSVTGLPPYEQYF.

In this sample, this clone turned up a few times. The chain links TRBV7-2 to TRBJ2-5, with 8 nucleotides matching TRBD2. This CDR3 is 16 amino acids long. After removal of 0 bases from V and 5 bases from J, the junction contained 8 bases not matched to a gene. Germline lookup yields CDR1 SGHTA and CDR2 FQGNSA. CDR3 sequence: CASSLARGAGEETQYF. CDR3 nucleotides: TGTGCCAGCAGCTTAGCGAGGGGAGCGGGGGAGGAGACCCAGTACTTC.

This chain joins TRBV30 and TRBJ1-2; 7 nucleotides align to TRBD1. V lost 4 bases and J lost 6; bases outside the gene matches: 8. CDR3 length: 13 residues. The germline V gene encodes CDR1 GTSNPN and CDR2 SVGIG (reference sequence). CDR3 in amino acids: CAWTNRGWHGYTF. The CDR3 nucleotides read TGTGCCTGGACCAACAGGGGATGGCATGGCTACACCTTC. Combining the CDR3 with reference TRBV30 and TRBJ1-2 gives the whole variable domain SQTIHQWPATLVQPVGSPLSLECTVEGTSNPNLYWYRQAAGRGLQLLFYSVGIGQISSEVPQNLSASRPQDRQFILSSKKLLLSDSGFYLCAWTNRGWHGYTFGSGTRLTVV.

This clone was seen a handful of times. Written as DNA, the CDR3 is TGTGCCAGCAGTTCGTCCGTTCGGAACATTCAGTACTTC. Its translation: CASSSSVRNIQYF. The chain is built from TRBV28 and TRBJ2-4; D uncertain. This CDR3 spans 13 amino acids. V was clipped by 4 bases and J by 7 bases, with 11 bases between them. The germline CDR1 and CDR2 sequences are MDHEN and SYDVKM.

As to this clone: Other DNA sequences from this sample encode an identical CDR3 as well. V and J are TRBV29-1 and TRBJ2-5; possibly TRBD1 for D (6 bases). Per the germline V gene, CDR1 is SQVTM and CDR2 is ANQGSEA. The CDR3 contains 14 residues. Trimming shortened V by 3 bases and J by 5 bases, and 16 bases separated the two germline ends. Here the CDR3 DNA reads TGCAGCGTTGACGGAACAGGGCTGCGGGAGACCCAGTACTTC. It specifies CSVDGTGLRETQYF.

This clone showed up just once. V gene TRBV27 combines with J gene TRBJ2-7; 9 bases agree with TRBD2. The CDR3 contains 15 residues. The germline V gene encodes CDR1 MNHEY and CDR2 SMNVEV (reference sequence). V dropped 4 bases and J dropped 4; count of bases not matched to a gene: 8. The CDR3 DNA follows: TGTGCCAGCAGTTATCATCTAGCGGGGAGGTACGAGCAGTACTTC. Amino acids: CASSYHLAGRYEQYF.

The rearrangement uses TRBV5-1 and TRBJ2-1; 7 bases align to TRBD1. Germline lookup yields CDR1 SGHRS and CDR2 YFSETQ. J was trimmed by 5 bases and V by 4 bases; bases with no gene match: 9. There are 15 residues in the CDR3. The CDR3 coding sequence is TGCGCCAGCAGCACCGGACAGGCGGTAAACAATGAGCAGTTCTTC. Amino acid sequence: CASSTGQAVNNEQFF.

This clone was recorded a few times. The chain carries TRBV9 and TRBJ2-2, with TRBD2 identical over 9 bases. The CDR3 is made up of 16 amino acids. V dropped 0 bases and J dropped 5; count of bases not matched to a gene: 5. Germline V gives CDR1 SGDLS, CDR2 YYNGEE. The DNA for the CDR3 is TGTGCCAGCAGCGTAGGTGCGGGAGGGCGGACCGGGGAGCTGTTTTTT. It encodes CASSVGAGGRTGELFF. Variable domain in full (rest from reference TRBV9 and TRBJ2-2): DSGVTQTPKHLITATGQRVTLRCSPRSGDLSVYWYQQSLDQGLQFLIQYYNGEERAKGNILERFSAQQFPDLHSELNLSSLELGDSALYFCASSVGAGGRTGELFFGEGSRLTVL.

The V gene is TRBV19, the J gene TRBJ1-1, with 9 bases matching TRBD1. The germline V gene has CDR1 LNHDA and CDR2 SQIVND (reference sequence). The CDR3 length is 13 residues. V lost 9 bases to trimming and J lost 8 bases; unmatched junction nucleotides: 10. The CDR3 DNA is TGTGCCAGCCGTGTACAGGGGGCGCGAGAAGCTTTCTTT. Translation gives CASRVQGAREAFF.

The chain recombines TRBV7-9 with TRBJ2-7; D gene ambiguous. The CDR3 is 14 residues long. V was pared by 0 bases and J by 5 bases, with 11 bases between. Germline V lookup: CDR1 SEHNR, CDR2 FQNEAQ (reference sequence). CDR3 loop: CASSLARIVHEQYF. CDR3 sequence (DNA): TGTGCCAGCAGCTTAGCCAGGATTGTCCACGAGCAGTACTTC.

This clone has only a few counts. The chain links TRBV7-9 to TRBJ2-7; D gene ambiguous. Germline V lookup: CDR1 SEHNR, CDR2 FQNEAQ (reference sequence). V lost 1 base and J 6 bases, leaving 16 bases between the germline ends. There are 15 residues in the CDR3. The CDR3 spells CASSLVGGLLTEQYF. The CDR3 nucleotides read TGTGCCAGCAGCTTAGTTGGCGGTTTGCTCACCGAGCAGTACTTC.

The chain recombines TRBV19 with TRBJ2-2; D possibly corresponds to TRBD2 (6 bases). Germline V gene data show CDR1 as LNHDA and CDR2 as SQIVND (reference sequence). V was pared by 7 bases and J by 6 bases, with 15 bases between. This CDR3 is built from 14 residues. Here the CDR3 reads CASIPPGGAGELFF. CDR3 DNA: TGTGCCAGTATCCCCCCTGGAGGGGCCGGGGAGCTGTTTTTT.